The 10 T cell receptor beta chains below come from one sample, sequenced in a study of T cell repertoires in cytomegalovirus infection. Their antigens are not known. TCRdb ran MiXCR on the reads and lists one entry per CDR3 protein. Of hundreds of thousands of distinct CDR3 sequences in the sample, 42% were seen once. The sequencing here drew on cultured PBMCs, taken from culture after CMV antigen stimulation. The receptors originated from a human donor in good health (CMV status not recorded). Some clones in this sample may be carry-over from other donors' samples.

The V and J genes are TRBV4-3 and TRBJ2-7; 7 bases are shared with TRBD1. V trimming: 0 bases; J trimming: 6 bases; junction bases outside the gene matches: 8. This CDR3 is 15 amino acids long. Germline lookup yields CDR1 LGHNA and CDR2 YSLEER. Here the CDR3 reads CASSQDRGPVSEQYF. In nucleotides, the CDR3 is TGCGCCAGCAGCCAAGATAGGGGGCCCGTCAGCGAGCAGTACTTC.

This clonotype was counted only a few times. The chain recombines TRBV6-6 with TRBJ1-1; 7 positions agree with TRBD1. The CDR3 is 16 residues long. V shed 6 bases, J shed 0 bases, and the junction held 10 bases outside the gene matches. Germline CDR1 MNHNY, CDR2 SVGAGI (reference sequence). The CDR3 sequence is CASSEGDRLLNTEAFF. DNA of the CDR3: TGTGCCAGCAGCGAAGGGGACAGACTTTTGAACACTGAAGCTTTCTTT.

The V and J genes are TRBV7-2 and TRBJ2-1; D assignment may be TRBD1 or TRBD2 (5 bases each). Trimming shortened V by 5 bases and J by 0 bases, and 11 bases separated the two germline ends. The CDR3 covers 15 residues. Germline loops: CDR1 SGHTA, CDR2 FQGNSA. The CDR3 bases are TGTGCCAGCAGCATCCTGGGGGACTCCTACAATGAGCAGTTCTTC. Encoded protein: CASSILGDSYNEQFF.

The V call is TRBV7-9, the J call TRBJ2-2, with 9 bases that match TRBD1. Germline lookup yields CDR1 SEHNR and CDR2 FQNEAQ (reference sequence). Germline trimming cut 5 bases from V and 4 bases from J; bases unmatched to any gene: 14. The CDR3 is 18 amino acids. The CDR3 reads CASSQPLTGTGSTGELFF. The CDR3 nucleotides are TGTGCCAGCAGCCAGCCCCTAACCGGGACAGGGAGCACCGGGGAGCTGTTTTTT.

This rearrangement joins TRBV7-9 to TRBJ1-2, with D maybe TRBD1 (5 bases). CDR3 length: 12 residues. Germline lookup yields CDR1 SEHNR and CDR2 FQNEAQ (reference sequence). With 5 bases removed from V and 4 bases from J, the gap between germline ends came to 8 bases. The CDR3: CASSHDSYGYTF. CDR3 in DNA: TGTGCCAGCAGCCACGACAGCTATGGCTACACCTTC.

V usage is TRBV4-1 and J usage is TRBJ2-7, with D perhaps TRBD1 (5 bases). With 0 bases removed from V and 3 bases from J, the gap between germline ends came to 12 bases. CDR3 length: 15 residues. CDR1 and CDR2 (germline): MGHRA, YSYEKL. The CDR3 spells CASSQDRGDSYEQYF. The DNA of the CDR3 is TGCGCCAGCAGCCAAGATCGCGGAGACAGCTACGAGCAGTACTTC.

The CDR3 reads CASRTGSLLTGPLHF. The CDR3 nucleotides are TGTGCCAGCAGAACCGGGTCCTTGCTGACGGGGCCCCTCCACTTT. The chain employs TRBV12-3 or TRBV12-4 and TRBJ1-6; no reliable D call. Trimming shortened V by 6 bases and J by 13 bases, and 22 bases separated the two germline ends. The CDR3 runs to 15 residues.

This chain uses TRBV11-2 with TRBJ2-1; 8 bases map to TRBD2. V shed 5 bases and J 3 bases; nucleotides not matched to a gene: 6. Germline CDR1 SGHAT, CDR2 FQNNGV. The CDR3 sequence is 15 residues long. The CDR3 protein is CASSARGGSYNEQFF. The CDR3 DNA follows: TGTGCCAGCAGCGCCCGGGGGGGTAGCTACAATGAGCAGTTCTTC.

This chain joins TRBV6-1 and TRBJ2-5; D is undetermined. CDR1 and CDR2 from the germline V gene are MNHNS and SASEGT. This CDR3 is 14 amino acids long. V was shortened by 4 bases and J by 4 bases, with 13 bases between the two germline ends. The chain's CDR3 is CASSGPVPGETQYF. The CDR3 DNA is TGTGCCAGCAGTGGTCCTGTGCCCGGAGAGACCCAGTACTTC.

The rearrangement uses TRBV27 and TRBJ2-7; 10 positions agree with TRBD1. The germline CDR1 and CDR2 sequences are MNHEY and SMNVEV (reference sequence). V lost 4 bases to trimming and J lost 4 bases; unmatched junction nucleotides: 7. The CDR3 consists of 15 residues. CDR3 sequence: CASSSLTGGRYEQYF. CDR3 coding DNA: TGTGCCAGCAGTTCCCTGACAGGGGGCAGGTACGAGCAGTACTTC.